The T cell receptor (beta chain) described here comes from a study of T cells in Graves' hyperthyroidism and ophthalmopathy. The germline CDR1 and CDR2 sequences are SGHNT and YYREEE (reference sequence). The V and J ends lost 0 bases and 7 bases respectively, with 14 bases between them. The CDR3 totals 15 residues. Amplification targeted TCR beta CDR3 regions from RNA transcripts. Using the HTBI primer set, a first-round RT-PCR was run on the TCR CDR3. TCRdb passed the multiplex PCR reads through MiXCR, listing each CDR3 protein once. Of under 400,000 distinct CDR3 sequences in the sample, around 13% were seen once.

Sequenced input: blood. V and J are TRBV5-4 and TRBJ2-1; D perhaps matches TRBD1 (6 bases). This receptor was identified in a woman aged 55-69 years with Graves' hyperthyroidism. The CDR3 bases are TGTGCCAGCAGCTTGGGGGTGGGGGCTGGAAATGAGCAGTTCTTC. This gives the protein CASSLGVGAGNEQFF.